This T cell receptor beta chain was observed in a study of CD4+ T cells in melanoma. This CDR3 comprises 14 residues. Germline V gene data show CDR1 as MNHEY and CDR2 as SVGAGI. V was trimmed by 2 bases and J by 9 bases, leaving 14 bases between them. Sequencing was performed with immunoSEQ multiplex PCR; in TCRdb, only in-frame clones are kept and a portion is missing. The data hold tens of thousands of clones, with roughly 87% observed a single time. The origin of this receptor is a human donor with melanoma. The chain carries TRBV6-5 and TRBJ2-1, with D uncertain. The sequenced material came from cells from a culture (not recorded whether cultured in vitro). The CDR3 here is CASSYDNTGGEQFF. CDR3 bases: TGTGCCAGCAGTTACGACAACACGGGCGGTGAGCAGTTCTTC.